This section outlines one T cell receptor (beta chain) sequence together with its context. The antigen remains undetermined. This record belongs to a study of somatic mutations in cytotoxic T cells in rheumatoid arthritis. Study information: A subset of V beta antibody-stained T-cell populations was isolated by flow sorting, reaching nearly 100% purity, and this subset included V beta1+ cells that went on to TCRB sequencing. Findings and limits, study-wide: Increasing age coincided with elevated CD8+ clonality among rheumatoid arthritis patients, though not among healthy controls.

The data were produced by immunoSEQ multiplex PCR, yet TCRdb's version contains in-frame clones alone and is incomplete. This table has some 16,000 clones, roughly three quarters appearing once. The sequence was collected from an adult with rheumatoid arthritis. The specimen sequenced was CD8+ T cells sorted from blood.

The CDR3 sequence: CASELGAANYGYTF. The CDR3 DNA is TGTGCCAGCGAGCTCGGCGCAGCTAACTATGGCTACACCTTC. The chain employs TRBV28 and TRBJ1-2, with unresolved D. Trimming stripped 8 bases from V and 0 bases from J, with 13 bases between. Germline assignment: CDR1 MDHEN and CDR2 SYDVKM. CDR3 length: 14 residues.